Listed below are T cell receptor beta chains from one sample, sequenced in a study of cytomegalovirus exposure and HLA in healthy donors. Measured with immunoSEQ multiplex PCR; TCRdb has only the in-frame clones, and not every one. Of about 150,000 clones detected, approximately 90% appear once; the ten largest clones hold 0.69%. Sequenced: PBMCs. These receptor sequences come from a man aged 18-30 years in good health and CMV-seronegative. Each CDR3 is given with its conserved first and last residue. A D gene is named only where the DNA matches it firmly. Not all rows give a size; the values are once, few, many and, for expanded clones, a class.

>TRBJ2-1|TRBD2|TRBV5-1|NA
TGCGCCAGCAGCTTTCTACCCAGCGGGAGCTCCTACAATGAGCAGTTCTTC
CASSFLPSGSSYNEQFF
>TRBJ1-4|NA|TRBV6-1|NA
TGTGCCAGCATTACCGGGGTTGGAGAAAAACTGTTTTTT
CASITGVGEKLFF
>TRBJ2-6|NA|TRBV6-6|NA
TGTGCCAGCAGTCACTGGACGAGCTCTGGGGCCAACGTCCCGACTTTC
CASSHWTSSGANVPTF
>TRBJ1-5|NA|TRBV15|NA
TGTGCCACCAGCAGAGAACAGGGCCGTAATCAGCCCCAGCATTTT
CATSREQGRNQPQHF
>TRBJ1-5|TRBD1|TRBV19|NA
TGTGCCAGTAGTTGGGATAACAGGGGTAGCAATCAGCCCCAGCATTTT
CASSWDNRGSNQPQHF
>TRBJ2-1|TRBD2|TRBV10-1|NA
TGCGCCAGCAGTGAGGGGTCAGCGGGAAACAATGAGCAGTTCTTC
CASSEGSAGNNEQFF
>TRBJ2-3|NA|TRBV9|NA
TGTGCCAGCAGCGTTTCAGGGGGCACAGATACGCAGTATTTT
CASSVSGGTDTQYF
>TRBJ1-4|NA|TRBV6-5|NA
TGTGCCAGCAGTTATACGCGGGGTGAAAAACTGTTTTTT
CASSYTRGEKLFF
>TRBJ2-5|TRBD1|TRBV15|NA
TGTGCCACCAGCAGTGACAGGGGAGGAGAGACCCAGTACTTC
CATSSDRGGETQYF
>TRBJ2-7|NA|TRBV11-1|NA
TGTGCCAGCAGCTTGGGGACTGATTCCTACGAGCAGTACTTC
CASSLGTDSYEQYF
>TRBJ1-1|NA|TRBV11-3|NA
TGTGCCAGCAGCTTAGGAGGGACAAGTATGAACACTGAAGCTTTCTTT
CASSLGGTSMNTEAFF
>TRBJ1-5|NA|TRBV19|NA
TGTGCCAGTAGTACACAGAAGGATCAGCCCCAGCATTTT
CASSTQKDQPQHF
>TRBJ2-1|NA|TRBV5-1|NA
TGCGCCAGCAGCTGGCGGGACGGAGCATACAATGAGCAGTTCTTC
CASSWRDGAYNEQFF
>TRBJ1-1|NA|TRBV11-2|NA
TGTGCCAGCAATCCCAGGGACATCACCCACTTGGACACTGAAGCTTTCTTT
CASNPRDITHLDTEAFF
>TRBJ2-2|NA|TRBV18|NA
TGTGCCAGCTCACCGAGGGAGGACGGCGGGGAGCTGTTTTTT
CASSPREDGGELFF
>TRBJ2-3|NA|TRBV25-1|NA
TGTGCCAGCAGTGAATGGCTCCCCGCGGATGGAGGCACAGATACGCAGTATTTT
CASSEWLPADGGTDTQYF
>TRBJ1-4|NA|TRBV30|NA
TGTGCCTGGAGTGTACGGGGACACGGGTTTTTT
CAWSVRGHGFF
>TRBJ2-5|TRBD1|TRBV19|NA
TGTGCCAGTAGTATAGATCTGACAGGGCGCTGGGAGACCCAGTACTTC
CASSIDLTGRWETQYF
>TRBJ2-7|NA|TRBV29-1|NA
TGCAGCGTTTGCAGGGGTAGCTCCTACGAGCAGTACTTC
CSVCRGSSYEQYF
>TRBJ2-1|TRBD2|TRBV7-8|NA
TGTGCCAGCCTACTAGCGGGGGGGCCATACAATGAGCAGTTCTTC
CASLLAGGPYNEQFF
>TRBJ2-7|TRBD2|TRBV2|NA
TGTGCCAGCAGCCCCACCATGACGGGGGGACTAGCGGACCCCTACGAGCAGTACTTC
CASSPTMTGGLADPYEQYF
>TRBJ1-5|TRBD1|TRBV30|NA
TGTGCCTGGACGCCGGGACAGGGCAATCAGCCCCAGCATTTT
CAWTPGQGNQPQHF
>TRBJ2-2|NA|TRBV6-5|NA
TGTGCCAGCAGTTACCGTACTCTTACCGGGGAGCTGTTTTTT
CASSYRTLTGELFF
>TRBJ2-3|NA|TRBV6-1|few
TGTGCCAGCAGTGGGGTGGGGACACAAAGCACAGATACGCAGTATTTT
CASSGVGTQSTDTQYF
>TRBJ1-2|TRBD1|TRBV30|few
TGTGCCTGGGGACGGACAGGGCGGCCAAACTATGGCTACACCTTC
CAWGRTGRPNYGYTF
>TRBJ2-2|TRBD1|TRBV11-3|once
TGTGCCAGCAGCCCCGGACAGGGCTGGGGGGAGCTGTTTTTT
CASSPGQGWGELFF
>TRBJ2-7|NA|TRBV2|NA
TGTGCCAGCAGGGGAGCCGAGCAGTACTTC
CASRGAEQYF
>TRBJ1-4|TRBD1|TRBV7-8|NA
TGTGCCAGCAGACCCGGACAGGGGATGGCTGAAAAACTGTTTTTT
CASRPGQGMAEKLFF
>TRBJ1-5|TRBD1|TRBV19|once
TGTGCCAGTAGTCCCAGATCGGGACAGGGCAATCAGCCCCAGCATTTT
CASSPRSGQGNQPQHF
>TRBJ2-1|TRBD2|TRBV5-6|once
TGTGCCAGCAGCTACAGGACTAGGCCCTTTGATGAGCAGTTCTTC
CASSYRTRPFDEQFF
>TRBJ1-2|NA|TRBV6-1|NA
TGTGCCAGCAGTCTCTTGAGGGGCTACACCTTC
CASSLLRGYTF
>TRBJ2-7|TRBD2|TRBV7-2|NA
TGTGCCAGCAGCTTGCCGCTAGCGGGCGAGCAGTACTTC
CASSLPLAGEQYF
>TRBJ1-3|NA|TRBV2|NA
TGTGCCAGCAGCCCCGATGGGGGGGCTGGAAACACCATATATTTT
CASSPDGGAGNTIYF
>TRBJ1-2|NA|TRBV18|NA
TGTGCCAGCTCACCAGGGATACAGGGTATGAACTATGGCTACACCTTC
CASSPGIQGMNYGYTF
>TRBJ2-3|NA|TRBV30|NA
TGTGCCCATTCTCGGGAAACCGTTAGCACAGATACGCAGTATTTT
CAHSRETVSTDTQYF
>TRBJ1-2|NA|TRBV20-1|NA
TGCAGTGCTAGTTTCCCTTATGGCTACACCTTC
CSASFPYGYTF
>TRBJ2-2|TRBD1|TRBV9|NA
TGTGCCAGCCGGACAGGGGGCGCGAACACCGGGGAGCTGTTTTTT
CASRTGGANTGELFF
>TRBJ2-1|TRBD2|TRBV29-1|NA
TGCAGCGTTGGACTCTTAGCGGGGGGCCGTAACAATGAGCAGTTCTTC
CSVGLLAGGRNNEQFF
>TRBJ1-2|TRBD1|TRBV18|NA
TGTGCCAGCTCCCTCTCCGGGACAGATAGAAACTATGGCTACACCTTC
CASSLSGTDRNYGYTF
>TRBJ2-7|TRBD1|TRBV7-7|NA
TGTGCCAGCAGCCCCGGACAGGGGGAATTCCACGAGCAGTACTTC
CASSPGQGEFHEQYF